These 20 T cell receptor beta chains were sequenced from one sample in a study of breast tumors, draining lymph nodes, adjacent tissues. TCRdb called the multiplex PCR reads again in MiXCR, with one record for every CDR3 protein. The sample shows some 25,000 distinct CDR3 sequences, under 30% of them seen only once. The sequenced material came from breast tumor tissue. All receptors come from a female donor with breast cancer. Some clones in this sample may be carry-over from other donors' samples.

Points on this clonotype: A junction boundary mismatches the germline segment, possibly from a read error. The chain is built from TRBV10-3 and TRBJ2-4, with TRBD1 matching 7 bases. Germline assignment: CDR1 ENHRY and CDR2 SYGVKD. The CDR3 length is 14 residues. CDR3 sequence reads: CAISEDRAKNVQYF. CDR3 nucleotides: TGTGCCATCAGTGAGGACAGGGCCAAAAACGTTCAGTACTTC.

This clonotype showed up many times. The chain is built from TRBV20-1 and TRBJ2-7; TRBD2 matches at 10 bases. Germline lookup yields CDR1 DFQATT and CDR2 SNEGSKA (reference sequence). Trimming cost V 6 bases and J 3 bases; bases outside gene matches: 14. This CDR3 comprises 16 residues. This CDR3 reads CSAKGVASGRSYEQYF. CDR3 nucleotide sequence: TGCAGTGCAAAAGGGGTGGCTAGCGGGAGAAGCTACGAGCAGTACTTC.

The genes are TRBV24-1 and TRBJ2-3; 7 bases are a match to TRBD1. CDR3 size: 16 residues. Germline V CDR1 and CDR2: KGHDR, SFDVKD. V shed 9 bases, J shed 4 bases, and the junction held 15 bases outside the gene matches. CDR3 coding DNA: TGTGCCACCTGCTGGGCTGGGACAGTGGACTCAGATACGCAGTATTTT. This gives the protein CATCWAGTVDSDTQYF.

In its sample, this clonotype was seen many times. In DNA form, the CDR3 reads TGTGCCAGCAGTGAAGCGAGCGGGAGCTCCTACAATGAGCAGTTCTTC. Protein: CASSEASGSSYNEQFF. This chain connects TRBV2 to TRBJ2-1; TRBD2 matches at 8 bases. With 0 bases clipped from V and 0 bases from J, the junction kept 1 base outside the gene matches. The CDR3 has 16 amino acids. Germline V CDR1 and CDR2: SNHLY, FYNNEI. Based on the CDR3 plus reference TRBV2 and TRBJ2-1, the full variable domain is EPEVTQTPSHQVTQMGQEVILRCVPISNHLYFYWYRQILGQKVEFLVSFYNNEISEKSEIFDDQFSVERPDGSNFTLKIRSTKLEDSAMYFCASSEASGSSYNEQFFGPGTRLTVL.

This clonotype was detected ten times or more. The chain has TRBV5-5 and TRBJ2-6; no clear D gene. The germline V gene has CDR1 SGHKS and CDR2 YYEKEE (reference sequence). V was shortened by 1 base and J by 4 bases, with 6 bases between the two germline ends. The CDR3 runs 14 residues. This CDR3 is CASSLRGGANVLTF. The CDR3 DNA reads TGTGCCAGCAGCTTGCGTGGCGGGGCCAACGTCCTGACTTTC.

As to this clonotype: Sequence at one end of the junction differs from germline and may be a read error. This chain uses TRBV5-8 with TRBJ1-3; D call uncertain. CDR3 length equals 14 residues. Germline CDR1 and CDR2: SGHTS and YDEGEE. The CDR3 DNA follows: TGCGCCAGCAGCTTTGGGGTCCCTGGAAACACCATATATTTT. Translation gives CASSFGVPGNTIYF.

This clonotype came up many times. The chain employs TRBV6-1 and TRBJ2-2, with 7 bases identical to TRBD1. Germline V gene data show CDR1 as MNHNS and CDR2 as SASEGT. The junction had 6 bases not matched to a gene; V was cut back by 4 bases and J by 4 bases. This CDR3 has 15 residues. The CDR3 nucleotides read TGTGCCAGCAGTGTCACCCGACAGGGCACCGGGGAGCTGTTTTTT. Translated, it gives CASSVTRQGTGELFF.

This chain uses TRBV7-3 with TRBJ2-2; weak D call: TRBD1 (7 bases). The CDR3 length is 16 residues. Trimming shortened V by 5 bases and J by 4 bases, and 17 bases separated the two germline ends. In germline, CDR1 is SGHTA, CDR2 FQGTGA. The CDR3 spells CASSLFIRGVTGELFF. CDR3 nucleotide sequence: TGTGCCAGCAGCCTATTTATCAGGGGGGTCACCGGGGAGCTGTTTTTT.

The rearrangement uses TRBV9 and TRBJ2-3; no definite D call. V dropped 0 bases and J dropped 6 bases, with 8 bases sitting between them. CDR1 is SGDLS, CDR2 YYNGEE, per germline. The CDR3 consists of 13 residues. CDR3 nucleotides: TGTGCCAGCAGCGTAGTAAGCGCTGATACGCAGTATTTT. As protein: CASSVVSADTQYF.

This clonotype was found many times. The chain joins TRBV11-1 to TRBJ2-7, with 14 bases fitting TRBD2. The trim removed 5 bases at V and 2 bases at J, leaving 23 bases unmatched. Germline values: CDR1 SGHAT, CDR2 FQDESV (reference sequence). This CDR3 spans 22 amino acids. The CDR3 spells CASSTWGGLAGDDPKKTYEQYF. The CDR3 DNA is TGTGCCAGCAGCACCTGGGGGGGACTAGCGGGAGACGATCCAAAAAAGACCTACGAGCAGTACTTC. Complete variable domain (other parts from reference TRBV11-1 and TRBJ2-7): EAEVAQSPRYKITEKSQAVAFWCDPISGHATLYWYRQILGQGPELLVQFQDESVVDDSQLPKDRFSAERLKGVDSTLKIQPAELGDSAMYLCASSTWGGLAGDDPKKTYEQYFGPGTRLTVT.

At least ten counts were recorded for this clonotype. The rearrangement links TRBV18 to TRBJ2-5, with D uncertain. Trimming shortened V by 2 bases and J by 5 bases, and 12 bases separated the two germline ends. The CDR3 is 14 residues long. Looked up from germline, CDR1 is KGHSH and CDR2 is LQKENI. The CDR3 nucleotides read TGTGCCAGCTCACCAAGAGAAGAGGTCGAGACCCAGTACTTC. Protein: CASSPREEVETQYF.

This clonotype was counted at least ten times. This sequence joins TRBV20-1 and TRBJ1-5, with D tentatively TRBD1 (5 bases). This CDR3 spans 13 amino acids. Germline CDR1 is DFQATT and CDR2 is SNEGSKA (reference sequence). Written as DNA, the CDR3 is TGCGGGACTGGGGGAAAGGGTAATCAGCCCCAGCATTTT. Translating gives CGTGGKGNQPQHF.

As to this clonotype: Its ends do not fully match the called genes, so a read error is possible. The V and J genes are TRBV5-1 and TRBJ1-1; 8 positions agree with TRBD1. The germline CDR1 and CDR2 sequences are SGHRS and YFSETQ. The CDR3 has 14 amino acids. DNA of the CDR3: TGTGCCAGCAGCTTGGGGACAGGGAACACTGAAGCTTTCTTT. Its protein is CASSLGTGNTEAFF. The whole variable domain, remainder taken from reference TRBV5-1 and TRBJ1-1, is KAGVTQTPRYLIKTRGQQVTLSCSPISGHRSVSWYQQTPGQGLQFLFEYFSETQRNKGNFPGRFSGRQFSNSRSEMNVSTLELGDSALYLCASSLGTGNTEAFFGQGTRLTVV.

This clonotype occurred many times. The V gene is TRBV5-4, the J gene TRBJ2-6; D is unresolved. Trimming left V 4 bases short and J 0 bases short, with 8 bases between. This CDR3 comprises 15 residues. CDR1 is SGHNT, CDR2 YYREEE, per germline (reference sequence). The CDR3 sequence: CASSQQSSGANVLTF. CDR3 nucleotide sequence: TGTGCCAGCAGCCAACAGTCCTCTGGGGCCAACGTCCTGACTTTC.

The sample holds many counts of this clonotype. The V call is TRBV5-1, the J call TRBJ1-2; no clear D gene. The CDR3 consists of 15 residues. CDR1 and CDR2 from the germline V gene are SGHRS and YFSETQ. Trimming removed 0 bases from V and 7 bases from J, with 16 bases in between. This CDR3 is CASSLGGSSGFGYTF. The CDR3 DNA reads as TGCGCCAGCAGCTTGGGAGGGAGTTCTGGATTTGGCTACACCTTC.

The gene calls are TRBV2 and TRBJ2-1; 14 bases match TRBD2. Unmatched junction bases numbered 20, after V lost 6 bases and J lost 7 bases. The CDR3 length is 20 residues. Per germline, CDR1 SNHLY and CDR2 FYNNEI. The DNA for the CDR3 is TGTGCCAGCAGCGTAACCGGGACTAGCGGGAGTTCCGGGTTAGTGAATGAGCAGTTCTTC. Translation: CASSVTGTSGSSGLVNEQFF.

The sample holds many counts of this clonotype. The V call is TRBV5-4, the J call TRBJ2-5; TRBD1 aligns across 10 bases. Trimming cost V 0 bases and J 2 bases; bases outside gene matches: 4. Germline CDR1 is SGHNT and CDR2 is YYREEE (reference sequence). CDR3 length: 16 residues. CDR3 amino acids: CASSLGQGASQETQYF. The CDR3 region has the DNA TGTGCCAGCAGCTTGGGACAGGGGGCTTCACAAGAGACCCAGTACTTC.

This clonotype occurred many times. CDR3: CASSVVGDYTGELFF. The CDR3 DNA is TGTGCCAGCAGCGTAGTAGGTGACTACACCGGGGAGCTGTTTTTT. J is TRBJ2-2 and V is TRBV9; D is unresolved. V lost 0 bases to trimming and J lost 3 bases, with 9 bases between them. This CDR3 spans 15 amino acids. The germline CDR1 and CDR2 sequences are SGDLS and YYNGEE.

On this clonotype itself: This could be a read error, since a much larger clone is one nucleotide away. The gene calls are TRBV19 and TRBJ2-6; D is perhaps TRBD1 (5 bases). CDR1 and CDR2 from the germline V gene are LNHDA and SQIVND (reference sequence). The CDR3 has 15 residues. The CDR3 DNA is TGTGCCAGTAACGAGTGGCTCTCTGGGGCCGACGTCCTGACTTTC. It encodes CASNEWLSGADVLTF.

This clonotype was recorded at least ten times. The chain is built from TRBV12-3 or TRBV12-4 and TRBJ2-1; either TRBD1 or TRBD2 may fit D (5 bases each). Trimming stripped 9 bases from V and 0 bases from J, with 15 bases between. CDR3 length equals 15 residues. The CDR3 DNA reads TGTGCCAGTCTGTCGTTGGGACGCTCCTACAATGAGCAGTTCTTC. Encoded protein: CASLSLGRSYNEQFF.